Shown below are 31 T cell receptor beta chains from a single sample sequenced in a study of T cells after yellow fever vaccination. MiXCR was run by TCRdb on the 5' RACE reads, yielding one entry per CDR3 protein. The sample contains 450,000 to 550,000 distinct CDR3 sequences, roughly 22% of which appear only once. The material was PBMCs, obtained approximately 20 days after the first yellow fever vaccination. The receptors shown here come from a young man who received the YFV17D yellow fever vaccine.

This clonotype was picked up a small number of times. The rearrangement uses TRBV7-2 and TRBJ1-2; 7 bases fit TRBD1. The germline gives CDR1 SGHTA, CDR2 FQGNSA. The length of the CDR3 is 14 residues. With V trimmed by 4 bases and J by 4 bases, 6 bases remained unmatched. The CDR3 DNA is TGTGCCAGCAGCTCCCCAGGGACAGTCTATGGCTACACCTTC. Translating gives CASSSPGTVYGYTF.

This clonotype has just a few counts. The chain combines TRBV18 with TRBJ2-7, with 12 bases that match TRBD2. After removal of 0 bases from V and 7 bases from J, the junction contained 7 bases not matched to a gene. Germline V gene sequence: CDR1 KGHSH, CDR2 LQKENI. The CDR3 extends over 16 amino acids. The CDR3 loop reads CASSPPLAGGTGEQYF. The CDR3 DNA follows: TGTGCCAGCTCACCACCGCTAGCGGGGGGGACGGGGGAGCAGTACTTC.

The chain joins TRBV27 to TRBJ2-1; 8 nucleotides line up with TRBD1. The V gene end was trimmed by 6 bases and the J gene end by 8 bases; junction bases not matched to a gene: 6. The CDR3 contains 13 residues. CDR1 MNHEY and CDR2 SMNVEV come from the germline V gene (reference sequence). CDR3 coding DNA: TGTGCCAGCAGCAGGGGGCGGTGGGATGAGCAGTTCTTC. Its protein is CASSRGRWDEQFF.

The chain couples TRBV7-7 to TRBJ2-1; possibly TRBD2 for D (6 bases). The germline V gene has CDR1 SSHAT and CDR2 FNYEAQ (reference sequence). CDR3 length: 13 residues. Trimming pared 5 bases from V and 5 bases from J, leaving 10 bases between. The CDR3 bases are TGTGCCAGCAGCGCGACTAGGAACAATGAGCAGTTCTTC. It yields the protein CASSATRNNEQFF.

The chain couples TRBV5-6 to TRBJ2-3; 13 bases fit TRBD2. Germline-derived CDR1 and CDR2 are SGHDT and YYEEEE. Germline trimming cut 3 bases from V and 5 bases from J; bases unmatched to any gene: 3. The length of the CDR3 is 15 residues. In DNA, the CDR3 is TGTGCCAGCAGCTGGGGACTAGCGGGAAAAGATACGCAGTATTTT. Translation gives CASSWGLAGKDTQYF.

This clonotype was counted a few times. V and J are TRBV6-1 and TRBJ2-7; TRBD2 agrees at 11 bases. This CDR3 contains 14 residues. CDR1 and CDR2 from the germline V gene are MNHNS and SASEGT. The V and J ends lost 9 bases and 4 bases, in that order; junction bases with no gene match: 8. CDR3 coding DNA: TGTGCCAGGCGGGGACTAGCGGACCCTTACGAGCAGTACGTC. Its protein is CARRGLADPYEQYV.

This clonotype came up a few times. The chain links TRBV7-2 to TRBJ2-5, with TRBD2 identical over 12 bases. The CDR3 length is 17 residues. V shed 5 bases and J 5 bases; nucleotides not matched to a gene: 12. Germline V gives CDR1 SGHTA, CDR2 FQGNSA. CDR3 sequence reads: CASSVQVTSGGRETQYF. The CDR3 nucleotides are TGTGCCAGCAGCGTTCAAGTTACTAGCGGGGGGAGGGAGACCCAGTACTTC.

This clonotype was seen a handful of times. The rearrangement uses TRBV12-3 or TRBV12-4 and TRBJ2-7, with D hard to call. CDR3 length equals 12 residues. Trimming left V 4 bases short and J 7 bases short, with 11 bases between. In DNA, the CDR3 is TGTGCCAGCAGTTCCTCCCATGGAGAGCAGTACTTC. This sequence encodes CASSSSHGEQYF.

The J gene is TRBJ2-3, the V gene TRBV20-1; possibly TRBD1 for D (6 bases). Germline-derived CDR1 and CDR2 are DFQATT and SNEGSKA (reference sequence). Trimming removed 1 base from V and 0 bases from J, with 8 bases in between. This CDR3 spans 14 amino acids. In DNA, the CDR3 is TGCAGTGCTAGAGGGACAGCTAGCACAGATACGCAGTATTTT. It translates to CSARGTASTDTQYF.

The chain carries TRBV21-1 and TRBJ1-1; the table's TRBD1 call for D was not verified on the DNA. TRBV21-1 is noted as a pseudogene. This CDR3 region has 18 residues. The chain's CDR3 is CASSKVLSGEGVNTEAFF. CDR3 sequence (DNA): TGTGCCAGCAGCAAAGTGCTTTCGGGAGAAGGGGTGAACACTGAAGCTTTCTTT.

This clonotype has a handful of counts. V usage is TRBV6-2 or TRBV6-3 and J usage is TRBJ1-2; 7 bases fit TRBD1. Germline lookup yields CDR1 MNHEY and CDR2 SVGEGT. The trim removed 0 bases at V and 4 bases at J, leaving 2 bases unmatched. The CDR3 is 14 residues long. The CDR3 sequence is CASSYSAGGYGYTF. Here the CDR3 DNA reads TGTGCCAGCAGTTACTCGGCAGGGGGCTATGGCTACACCTTC.

V usage is TRBV9 and J usage is TRBJ2-7; TRBD1 is a possible D gene (6 bases). CDR1 is SGDLS, CDR2 YYNGEE, per germline. The CDR3 runs 16 residues. V lost 0 bases and J lost 2, with 15 bases in between. For the CDR3, the DNA is TGTGCCAGCAGCGTAGGCCAGTCAGGGGCCCCCTACGAGCAGTACTTC. Translated: CASSVGQSGAPYEQYF.

This rearrangement joins TRBV7-6 to TRBJ1-4; D is perhaps TRBD1 (6 bases). CDR3 size: 17 residues. The germline V and J ends were trimmed by 2 bases and 4 bases, with 17 bases remaining between them. Germline CDR1 SGHVS, CDR2 FNYEAQ. The CDR3 nucleotides are TGTGCCAGCAGCTTAAGGAACCGGGGGCTGAATAATGAAAAACTGTTTTTT. Its translation is CASSLRNRGLNNEKLFF. The whole variable domain, filled in from reference TRBV7-6 and TRBJ1-4, reads GAGVSQSPRYKVTKRGQDVALRCDPISGHVSLYWYRQALGQGPEFLTYFNYEAQQDKSGLPNDRFSAERPEGSISTLTIQRTEQRDSAMYRCASSLRNRGLNNEKLFFGSGTQLSVL.

This rearrangement joins TRBV6-1 to TRBJ1-4; tentatively, D is TRBD1 (5 bases). Germline CDR1 MNHNS, CDR2 SASEGT. This CDR3 spans 14 amino acids. V was cut by 8 bases and J by 5 bases, with 15 bases left in between. CDR3 sequence reads: CASSNAQANEKLFF. In DNA, the CDR3 is TGTGCCAGCTCTAATGCACAGGCAAATGAAAAACTGTTTTTT.

V is TRBV2 and J is TRBJ2-4, with no clear D. Germline V gene sequence: CDR1 SNHLY, CDR2 FYNNEI. The CDR3 sequence is 15 residues long. V lost 4 bases to trimming and J lost 0 bases, with 10 bases between them. The chain's CDR3 is CASSGPEIAKNIQYF. The CDR3 DNA reads TGTGCCAGCAGTGGGCCGGAGATAGCCAAAAACATTCAGTACTTC.

V usage is TRBV10-2 and J usage is TRBJ2-4, with D possibly TRBD2 on 5 matching bases. CDR3 length equals 16 residues. Trimming took off 3 bases at V and 1 base at J, with 13 bases between the two ends. Germline loops: CDR1 WSHSY, CDR2 SAAADI. Written as DNA, the CDR3 is TGCGCCAGCAGTGATCTTAGCGCCCTCGCCAAAAACATTCAGTACTTC. Encoded protein: CASSDLSALAKNIQYF.

This clonotype was picked up many times. The chain employs TRBV7-9 and TRBJ1-4; no firm D call. V lost 3 bases and J lost 3, with 11 bases in between. This CDR3 is 15 amino acids long. Germline V CDR1 and CDR2: SEHNR, FQNEAQ (reference sequence). CDR3 protein: CASSFTGISNEKLFF. For the CDR3, the DNA is TGTGCCAGCAGCTTCACGGGGATTTCTAATGAAAAACTGTTTTTT.

This clonotype was detected only a few times. V usage is TRBV6-1 and J usage is TRBJ2-1, with D perhaps being TRBD1 or TRBD2 (6 bases each). The V end was cut by 6 bases, the J end by 7 bases, with 19 bases between. The CDR3 runs to 15 residues. Germline-derived CDR1 and CDR2 are MNHNS and SASEGT. For the CDR3, the DNA is TGTGCCAGCAGCCGTACCCCGGGGGCGGCGAATGAGCAGTTCTTC. It translates to CASSRTPGAANEQFF.

The gene calls are TRBV6-5 and TRBJ1-1; D unresolved. This CDR3 is 13 amino acids long. The V end was cut by 2 bases, the J end by 7 bases, with 11 bases between. Germline assignment: CDR1 MNHEY and CDR2 SVGAGI. The CDR3 DNA is TGTGCCAGCAGTTACGGCCAGCGTAATGAAGCTTTCTTT. It is translated as CASSYGQRNEAFF.

V is TRBV5-1 and J is TRBJ1-2; tentatively, D is TRBD1 (6 bases). CDR1 is SGHRS and CDR2 is YFSETQ in the germline V gene. The V gene lost 7 bases and the J gene lost 1 base, with 20 bases spanning the gap. This CDR3 contains 16 residues. The DNA for the CDR3 is TGCGCCAGCGCCGTTGGTTGGGGGCTGCTTAACTATGGCTACACCTTC. Translated, it gives CASAVGWGLLNYGYTF.

The CDR3 coding sequence is TGTGCCAGCAGTGACTGGGGCAGGCCCTCCGATGAGCAGTTCTTC. This gives the protein CASSDWGRPSDEQFF. The J gene is TRBJ2-1, the V gene TRBV6-1, with D tentatively TRBD1 (5 bases). Germline assignment: CDR1 MNHNS and CDR2 SASEGT. This CDR3 region has 15 residues. Trimming stripped 3 bases from V and 8 bases from J, with 17 bases between.

This clonotype was seen ten or more times. The CDR3 spells CASSWGLAYEQYV. CDR3 in DNA: TGTGCCAGCAGCTGGGGACTAGCTTACGAGCAGTACGTC. The chain is built from TRBV5-5 and TRBJ2-7, with 9 nucleotides matching TRBD2. Per the germline V gene, CDR1 is SGHKS and CDR2 is YYEKEE (reference sequence). V was pared by 3 bases and J by 4 bases, with 2 bases of the junction left unmatched. CDR3 size: 13 residues.

This clonotype was detected once. The chain couples TRBV11-2 to TRBJ2-2; 9 bases are a match to TRBD1. CDR1 and CDR2 (germline): SGHAT, FQNNGV. The CDR3 loop spans 15 amino acids. V was pared by 3 bases and J by 4 bases, with 3 bases of the junction left unmatched. CDR3 in amino acids: CASSFWGQGTGELFF. The DNA of the CDR3 is TGTGCCAGCAGCTTTTGGGGACAGGGCACCGGGGAGCTGTTTTTT.

This clonotype was detected only a few times. This chain uses TRBV5-1 with TRBJ2-3; 8 bases fit TRBD1. This CDR3 contains 15 residues. After removal of 6 bases from V and 2 bases from J, the junction contained 8 bases not matched to a gene. Germline values: CDR1 SGHRS, CDR2 YFSETQ. The CDR3 coding sequence is TGCGCCAGCACCATAACAGGGGGATTCACAGATACGCAGTATTTT. Its protein is CASTITGGFTDTQYF. Full variable domain (remainder filled in from reference TRBV5-1 and TRBJ2-3): KAGVTQTPRYLIKTRGQQVTLSCSPISGHRSVSWYQQTPGQGLQFLFEYFSETQRNKGNFPGRFSGRQFSNSRSEMNVSTLELGDSALYLCASTITGGFTDTQYFGPGTRLTVL.

The rearrangement joins TRBV4-3 to TRBJ2-7; the D is unclear. Germline V gene data show CDR1 as LGHNA and CDR2 as YSLEER. This CDR3 is built from 15 residues. V lost 1 base and J lost 1, with 11 bases in between. The DNA of the CDR3 is TGCGCCAGCAGCCAAGGGGCAAGCGAATCCTACGAGCAGTACTTC. It specifies CASSQGASESYEQYF.

The V gene is TRBV7-8, the J gene TRBJ2-7, with 10 bases aligning to TRBD1. The CDR3 consists of 14 residues. CDR1 is SGHVS and CDR2 is FQNEAQ in the germline V gene. The V segment lost 5 bases and the J segment 3 bases; nucleotides outside the gene matches: 4. CDR3 amino acids: CASSARDRGYEQYV. CDR3 DNA: TGTGCCAGCAGCGCCCGGGACAGGGGCTACGAGCAGTACGTC.

This clonotype came up once. The chain uses TRBV5-4 and TRBJ2-7; perhaps TRBD1 as D (6 bases). The CDR3 spans 14 residues. The germline V gene encodes CDR1 SGHNT and CDR2 YYREEE (reference sequence). V lost 3 bases, J lost 2 bases, and 12 bases lay in between. The CDR3 DNA is TGTGCCAGCAGCTCAACAGGGAACCCCTACGAGCAGTACTTC. It specifies CASSSTGNPYEQYF.

The gene calls are TRBV12-3 or TRBV12-4 and TRBJ1-5; no clear D gene. The length of the CDR3 is 16 residues. Trimming stripped 5 bases from V and 0 bases from J, with 14 bases between. DNA for the CDR3: TGTGCCAGCAGTCTCTCCGACGCCCTTAGCAATCAGCCCCAGCATTTT. Encoded protein: CASSLSDALSNQPQHF.

The gene calls are TRBV25-1 and TRBJ2-3; unclear D gene. Germline-derived CDR1 and CDR2 are MGHDK and SYGVNS. This CDR3 spans 13 amino acids. Deletions cut 1 base from V and 5 bases from J, with 7 bases between. The CDR3 here is CASSESSEDTQYF. The CDR3 nucleotides are TGTGCCAGCAGTGAATCCAGTGAAGATACGCAGTATTTT.

This clonotype showed up just a few times. The J gene is TRBJ2-1, the V gene TRBV12-3 or TRBV12-4, with TRBD1 matching 7 bases. The CDR3 covers 14 residues. Trimming cost V 8 bases and J 3 bases; bases outside gene matches: 7. CDR3 sequence (DNA): TGTGCCAGCCGGCGGGCAGGGGGCTACAATGAGCAGTTCTTC. Its protein is CASRRAGGYNEQFF.

This rearrangement joins TRBV7-2 to TRBJ1-2; tentatively, D is TRBD1 (5 bases). Trimming pared 0 bases from V and 4 bases from J, leaving 9 bases between. The CDR3 runs to 14 residues. Germline V gene sequence: CDR1 SGHTA, CDR2 FQGNSA. CDR3 region: CASSLASGVYGYTF. The CDR3 DNA reads TGTGCCAGCAGCTTAGCGTCGGGGGTCTATGGCTACACCTTC.